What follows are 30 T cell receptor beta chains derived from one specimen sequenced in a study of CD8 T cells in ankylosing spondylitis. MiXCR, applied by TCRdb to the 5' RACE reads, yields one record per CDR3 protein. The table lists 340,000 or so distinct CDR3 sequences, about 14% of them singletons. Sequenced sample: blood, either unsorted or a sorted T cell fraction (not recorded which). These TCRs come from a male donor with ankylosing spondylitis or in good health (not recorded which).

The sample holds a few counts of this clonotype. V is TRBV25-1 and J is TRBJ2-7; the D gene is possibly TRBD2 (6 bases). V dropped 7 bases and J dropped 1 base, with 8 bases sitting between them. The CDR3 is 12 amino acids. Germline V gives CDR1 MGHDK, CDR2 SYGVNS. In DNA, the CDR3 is TGTGCCAGCAACGGGGGATCCTACGAGCAGTACTTC. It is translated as CASNGGSYEQYF.

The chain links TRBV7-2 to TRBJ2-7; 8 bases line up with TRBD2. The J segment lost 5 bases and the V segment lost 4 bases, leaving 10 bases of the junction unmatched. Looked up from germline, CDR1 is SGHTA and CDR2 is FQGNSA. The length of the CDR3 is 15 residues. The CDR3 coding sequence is TGTGCCAGCAGCTGGGGTGACGGGAGGGTCCACGAGCAGTACTTC. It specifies CASSWGDGRVHEQYF.

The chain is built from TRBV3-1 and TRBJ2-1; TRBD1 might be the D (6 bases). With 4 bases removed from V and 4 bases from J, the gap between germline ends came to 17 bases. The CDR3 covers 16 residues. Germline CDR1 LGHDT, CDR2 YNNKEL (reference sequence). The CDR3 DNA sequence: TGTGCCAGCAGCCCCCGCGGCTCCACAGGGTACAATGAGCAGTTCTTC. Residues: CASSPRGSTGYNEQFF.

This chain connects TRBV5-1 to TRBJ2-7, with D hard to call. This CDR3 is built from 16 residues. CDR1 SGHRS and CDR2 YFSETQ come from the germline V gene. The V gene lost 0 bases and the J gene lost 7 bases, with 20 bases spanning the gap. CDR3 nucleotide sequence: TGCGCCAGCAGCTTGGAGTTGCGTGGGATCTTTGGAGAGCAGTACTTC. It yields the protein CASSLELRGIFGEQYF.

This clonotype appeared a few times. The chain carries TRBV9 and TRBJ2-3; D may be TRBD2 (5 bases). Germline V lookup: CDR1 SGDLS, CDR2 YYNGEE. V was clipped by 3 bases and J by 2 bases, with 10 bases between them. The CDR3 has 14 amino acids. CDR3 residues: CASSAEAVTDTQYF. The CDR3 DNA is TGTGCCAGCAGCGCCGAAGCGGTCACAGATACGCAGTATTTT.

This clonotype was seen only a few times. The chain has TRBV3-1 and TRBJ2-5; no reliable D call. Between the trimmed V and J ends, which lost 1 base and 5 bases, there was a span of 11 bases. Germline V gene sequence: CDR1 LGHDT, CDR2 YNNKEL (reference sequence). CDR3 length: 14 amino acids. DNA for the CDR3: TGTGCCAGCAGCCAAGGACGCCTGGGGGAGACCCAGTACTTC. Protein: CASSQGRLGETQYF.

The DNA for the CDR3 is TGCGCCAGCCGTCCTCAGGGGGCCGGTGCGAACACTGAAGCTTTCTTT. This gives the protein CASRPQGAGANTEAFF. The chain joins TRBV5-1 to TRBJ1-1, with 8 positions matching TRBD1. V dropped 7 bases and J dropped 1; count of bases not matched to a gene: 12. The germline CDR1 and CDR2 sequences are SGHRS and YFSETQ. The CDR3 totals 16 residues.

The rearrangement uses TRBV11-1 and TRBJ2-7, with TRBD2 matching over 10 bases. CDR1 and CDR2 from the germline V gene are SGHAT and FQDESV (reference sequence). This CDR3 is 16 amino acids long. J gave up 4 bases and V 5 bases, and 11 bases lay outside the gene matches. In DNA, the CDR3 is TGTGCCAGCAGCACTATTGCCGGGACTAGCGTGTACGAGCAGTACTTC. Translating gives CASSTIAGTSVYEQYF.

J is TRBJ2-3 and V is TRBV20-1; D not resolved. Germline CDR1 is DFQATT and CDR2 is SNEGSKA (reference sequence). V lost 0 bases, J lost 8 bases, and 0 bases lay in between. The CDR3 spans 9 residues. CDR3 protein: CSARDTQYF. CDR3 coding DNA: TGCAGTGCTAGAGATACGCAGTATTTT.

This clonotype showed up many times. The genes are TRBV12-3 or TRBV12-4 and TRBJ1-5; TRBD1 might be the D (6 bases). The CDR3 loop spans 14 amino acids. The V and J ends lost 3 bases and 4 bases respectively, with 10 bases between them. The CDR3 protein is CASSFGGLNQPQHF. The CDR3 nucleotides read TGTGCCAGCAGTTTCGGGGGGCTAAATCAGCCCCAGCATTTT.

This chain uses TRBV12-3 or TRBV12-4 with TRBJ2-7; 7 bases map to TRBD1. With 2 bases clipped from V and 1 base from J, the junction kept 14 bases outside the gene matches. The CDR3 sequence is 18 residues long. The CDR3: CASSLQGGGTSQSYEQYF. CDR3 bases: TGTGCCAGCAGTTTACAAGGGGGCGGAACATCCCAATCCTACGAGCAGTACTTC.

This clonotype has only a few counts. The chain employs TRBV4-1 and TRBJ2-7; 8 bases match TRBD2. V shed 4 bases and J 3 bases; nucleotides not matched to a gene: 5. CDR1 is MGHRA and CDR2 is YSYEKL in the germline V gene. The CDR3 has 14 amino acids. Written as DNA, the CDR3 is TGCGCCAGCAGCCGGGGAGCGGGAGTCTACGAGCAGTACTTC. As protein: CASSRGAGVYEQYF.

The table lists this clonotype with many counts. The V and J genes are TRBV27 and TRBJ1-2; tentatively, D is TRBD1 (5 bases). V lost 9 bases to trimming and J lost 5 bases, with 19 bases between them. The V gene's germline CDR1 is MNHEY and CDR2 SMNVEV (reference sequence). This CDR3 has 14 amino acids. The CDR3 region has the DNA TGTGCCAGTCGGACAAGGACGGACCCGTATGGCTACACCTTC. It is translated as CASRTRTDPYGYTF.

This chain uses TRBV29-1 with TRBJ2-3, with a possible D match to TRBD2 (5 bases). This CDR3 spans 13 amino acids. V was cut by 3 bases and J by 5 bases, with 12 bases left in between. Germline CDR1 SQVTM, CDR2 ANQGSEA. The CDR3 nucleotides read TGCAGCGTTGATCAGGCGGGTGGAGATACGCAGTATTTT. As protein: CSVDQAGGDTQYF.

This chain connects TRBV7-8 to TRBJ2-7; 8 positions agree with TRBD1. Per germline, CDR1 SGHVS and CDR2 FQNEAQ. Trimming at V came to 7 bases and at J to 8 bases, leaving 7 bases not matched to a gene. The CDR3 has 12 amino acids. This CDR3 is CASTQQGAKQYF. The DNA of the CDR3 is TGTGCCAGCACTCAGCAGGGGGCCAAGCAGTACTTC.

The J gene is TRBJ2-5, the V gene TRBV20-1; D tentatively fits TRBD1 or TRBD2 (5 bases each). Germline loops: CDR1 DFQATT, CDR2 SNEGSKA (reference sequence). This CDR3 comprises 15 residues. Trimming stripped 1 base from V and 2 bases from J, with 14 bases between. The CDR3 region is CSARVLRGGQETQYF. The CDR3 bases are TGCAGTGCTAGAGTTTTGAGGGGTGGGCAAGAGACCCAGTACTTC.

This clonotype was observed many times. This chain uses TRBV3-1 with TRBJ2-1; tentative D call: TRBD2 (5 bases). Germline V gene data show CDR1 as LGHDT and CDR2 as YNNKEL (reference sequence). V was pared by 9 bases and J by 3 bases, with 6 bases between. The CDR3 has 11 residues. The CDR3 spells CASRGYNEQFF. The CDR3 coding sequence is TGTGCCAGTCGGGGCTACAATGAGCAGTTCTTC.

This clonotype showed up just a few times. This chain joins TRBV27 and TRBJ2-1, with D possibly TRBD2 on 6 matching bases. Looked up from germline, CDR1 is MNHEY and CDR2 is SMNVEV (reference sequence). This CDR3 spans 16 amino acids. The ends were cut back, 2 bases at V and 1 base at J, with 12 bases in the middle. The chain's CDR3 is CASSLGAGKSYNEQFF. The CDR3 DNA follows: TGTGCCAGCAGTTTAGGGGCGGGGAAGTCCTACAATGAGCAGTTCTTC.

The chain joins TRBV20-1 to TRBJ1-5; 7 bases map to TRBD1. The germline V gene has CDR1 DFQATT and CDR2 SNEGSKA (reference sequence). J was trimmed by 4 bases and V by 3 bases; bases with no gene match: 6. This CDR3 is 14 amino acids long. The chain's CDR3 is CSASAGTENQPQHF. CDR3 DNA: TGCAGTGCTAGCGCGGGGACAGAGAATCAGCCCCAGCATTTT.

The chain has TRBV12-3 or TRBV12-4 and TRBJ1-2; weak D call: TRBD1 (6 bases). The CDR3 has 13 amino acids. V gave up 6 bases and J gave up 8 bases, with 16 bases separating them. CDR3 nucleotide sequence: TGTGCCAGCAGCTTCCCGGGGGGCCAAGGCTACACCTTC. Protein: CASSFPGGQGYTF.

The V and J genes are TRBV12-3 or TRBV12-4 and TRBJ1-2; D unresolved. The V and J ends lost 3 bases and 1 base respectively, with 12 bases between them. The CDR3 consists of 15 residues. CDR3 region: CASSFLQAGNYGYTF. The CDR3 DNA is TGTGCCAGCAGTTTCCTCCAGGCGGGTAACTATGGCTACACCTTC.

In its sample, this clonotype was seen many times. The DNA of the CDR3 is TGTGCCAGCAGTTTAACCGGGACTGGGGCCTACGAGCAGTACTTC. Amino acids: CASSLTGTGAYEQYF. This chain joins TRBV12-3 or TRBV12-4 and TRBJ2-7; TRBD2 might be the D (6 bases). Trimming took off 2 bases at V and 2 bases at J, with 13 bases between the two ends. The CDR3 spans 15 residues.

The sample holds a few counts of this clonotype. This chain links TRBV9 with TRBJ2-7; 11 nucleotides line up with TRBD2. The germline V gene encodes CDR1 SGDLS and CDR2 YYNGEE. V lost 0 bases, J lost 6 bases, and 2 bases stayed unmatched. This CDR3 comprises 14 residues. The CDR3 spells CASSVVSGGAEQYF. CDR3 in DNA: TGTGCCAGCAGCGTAGTTAGCGGGGGGGCCGAGCAGTACTTC.

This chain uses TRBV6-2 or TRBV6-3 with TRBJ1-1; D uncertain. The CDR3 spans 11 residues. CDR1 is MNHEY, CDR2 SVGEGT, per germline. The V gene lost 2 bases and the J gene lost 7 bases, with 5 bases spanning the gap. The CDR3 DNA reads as TGTGCCAGCAGTTACCTATATGAAGCTTTCTTT. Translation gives CASSYLYEAFF.

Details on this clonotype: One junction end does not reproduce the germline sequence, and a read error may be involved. CDR3 coding DNA: TGTGCCAGCAGCATCTTGTCTAGTACAGGGCGGGACTTC. Translated, it gives CASSILSSTGRDF. The chain is built from TRBV3-1 and TRBJ2-5, with D perhaps matching TRBD1 (6 bases). Per germline, CDR1 LGHDT and CDR2 YNNKEL (reference sequence). The CDR3 runs to 13 residues.

The CDR3 nucleotides are TGTGCCATCGGCCCGTCGAGAGAGACCCAGTACTTC. This encodes CAIGPSRETQYF. This chain links TRBV10-3 with TRBJ2-5; D is unresolved. V lost 8 bases and J lost 4, with 11 bases in between. Germline loops: CDR1 ENHRY, CDR2 SYGVKD. CDR3 length: 12 amino acids.

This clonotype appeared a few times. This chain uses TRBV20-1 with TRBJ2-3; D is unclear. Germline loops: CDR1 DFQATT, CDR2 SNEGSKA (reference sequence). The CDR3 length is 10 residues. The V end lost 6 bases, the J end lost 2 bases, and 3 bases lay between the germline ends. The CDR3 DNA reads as TGCAGTGCCAACACAGATACGCAGTATTTT. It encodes CSANTDTQYF.

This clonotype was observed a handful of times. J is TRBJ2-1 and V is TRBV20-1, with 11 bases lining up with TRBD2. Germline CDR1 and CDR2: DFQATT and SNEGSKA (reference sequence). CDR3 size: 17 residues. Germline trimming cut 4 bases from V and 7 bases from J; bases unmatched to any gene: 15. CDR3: CSAIRRDSGRVRNEQFF. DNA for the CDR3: TGCAGTGCTATCCGAAGGGATAGCGGGAGGGTCCGGAATGAGCAGTTCTTC.

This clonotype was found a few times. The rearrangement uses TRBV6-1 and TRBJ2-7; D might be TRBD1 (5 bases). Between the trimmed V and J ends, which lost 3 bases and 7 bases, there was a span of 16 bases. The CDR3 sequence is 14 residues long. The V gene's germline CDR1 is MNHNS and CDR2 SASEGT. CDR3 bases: TGTGCCAGCAGTGACCCCAGGGTAGTGGGTGAGCAGTACTTC. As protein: CASSDPRVVGEQYF.

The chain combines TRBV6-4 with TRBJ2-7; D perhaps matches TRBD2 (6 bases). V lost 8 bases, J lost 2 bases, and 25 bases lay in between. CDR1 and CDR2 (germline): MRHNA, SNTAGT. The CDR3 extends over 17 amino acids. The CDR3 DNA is TGTGCCAGCGGTACGAACGGGGCGGCGGACTATGCCTACGAGCAGTACTTC. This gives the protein CASGTNGAADYAYEQYF.